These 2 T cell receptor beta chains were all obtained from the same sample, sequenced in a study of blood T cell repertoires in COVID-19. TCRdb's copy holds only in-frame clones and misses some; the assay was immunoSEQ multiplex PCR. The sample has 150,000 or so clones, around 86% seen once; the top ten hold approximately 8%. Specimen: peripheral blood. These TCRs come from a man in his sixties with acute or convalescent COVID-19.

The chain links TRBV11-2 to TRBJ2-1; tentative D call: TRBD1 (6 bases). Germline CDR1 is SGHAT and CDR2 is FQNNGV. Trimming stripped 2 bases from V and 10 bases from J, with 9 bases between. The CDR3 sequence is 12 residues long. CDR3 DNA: TGTGCCAGCAGCTTAAGGGGGACAGAGCAGTTCTTC. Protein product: CASSLRGTEQFF. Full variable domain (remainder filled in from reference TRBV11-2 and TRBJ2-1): EAGVAQSPRYKIIEKRQSVAFWCNPISGHATLYWYQQILGQGPKLLIQFQNNGVVDDSQLPKDRFSAERLKGVDSTLKIQPAKLEDSAVYLCASSLRGTEQFFGPGTRLTVL.

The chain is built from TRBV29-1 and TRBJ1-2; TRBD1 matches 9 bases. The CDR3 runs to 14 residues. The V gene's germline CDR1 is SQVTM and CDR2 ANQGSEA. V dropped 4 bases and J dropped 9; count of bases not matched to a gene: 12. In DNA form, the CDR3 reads TGCAGCGTTGGTCAACCGGGACAGGGATTCAGCTACACCTTC. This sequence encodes CSVGQPGQGFSYTF.